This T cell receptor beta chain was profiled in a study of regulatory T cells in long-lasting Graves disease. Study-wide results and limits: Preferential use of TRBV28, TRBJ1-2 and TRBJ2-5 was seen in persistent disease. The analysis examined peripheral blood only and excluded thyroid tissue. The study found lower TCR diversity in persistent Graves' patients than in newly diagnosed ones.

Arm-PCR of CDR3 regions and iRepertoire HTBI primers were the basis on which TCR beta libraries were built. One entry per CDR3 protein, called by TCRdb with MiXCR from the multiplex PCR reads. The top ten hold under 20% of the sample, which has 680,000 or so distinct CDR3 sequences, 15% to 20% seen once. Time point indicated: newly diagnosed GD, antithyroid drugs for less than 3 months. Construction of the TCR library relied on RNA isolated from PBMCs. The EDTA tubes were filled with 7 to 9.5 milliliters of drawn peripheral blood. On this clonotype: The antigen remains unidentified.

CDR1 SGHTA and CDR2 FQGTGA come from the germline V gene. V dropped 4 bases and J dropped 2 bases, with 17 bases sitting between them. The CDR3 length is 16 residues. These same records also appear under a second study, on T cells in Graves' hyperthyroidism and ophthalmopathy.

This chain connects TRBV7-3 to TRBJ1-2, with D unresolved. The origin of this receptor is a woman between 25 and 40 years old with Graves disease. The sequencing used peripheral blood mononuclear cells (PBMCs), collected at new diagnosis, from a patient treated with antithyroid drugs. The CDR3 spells CASSSGYPLSNYGYTF. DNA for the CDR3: TGTGCCAGCAGCTCCGGGTATCCCTTGAGCAACTATGGCTACACCTTC.